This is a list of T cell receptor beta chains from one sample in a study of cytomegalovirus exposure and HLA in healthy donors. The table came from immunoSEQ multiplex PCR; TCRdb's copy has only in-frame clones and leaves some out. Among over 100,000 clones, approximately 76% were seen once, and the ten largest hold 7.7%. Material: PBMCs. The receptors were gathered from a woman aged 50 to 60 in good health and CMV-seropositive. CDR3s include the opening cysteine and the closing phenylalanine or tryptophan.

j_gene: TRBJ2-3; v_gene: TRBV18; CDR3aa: CASSPPTTDTQYF
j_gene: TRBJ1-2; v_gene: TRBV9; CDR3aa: CASSPTGGAGGYTF
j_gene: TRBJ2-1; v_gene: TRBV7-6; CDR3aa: CASSFRGGEQFF
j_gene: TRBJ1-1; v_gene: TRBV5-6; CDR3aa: CASSRGALAEAFF
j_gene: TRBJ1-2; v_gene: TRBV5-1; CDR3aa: CASSPLMTGPGGYTF
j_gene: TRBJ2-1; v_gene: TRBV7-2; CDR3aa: CASSAGQIHSYNEQFF
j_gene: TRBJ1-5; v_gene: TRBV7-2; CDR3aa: CASSPGQPGNQPQHF
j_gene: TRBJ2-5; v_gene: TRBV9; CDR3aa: CASSVGGGETQYF
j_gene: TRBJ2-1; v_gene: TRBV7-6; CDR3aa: CASSPGQGFYNEQFF
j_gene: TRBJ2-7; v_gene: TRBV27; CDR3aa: CASSLSGGVYEQYF
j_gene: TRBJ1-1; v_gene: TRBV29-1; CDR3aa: CSVERELNTEAFF
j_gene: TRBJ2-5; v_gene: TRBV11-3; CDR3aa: CASSLGGQGLETQYF
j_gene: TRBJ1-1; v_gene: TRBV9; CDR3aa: CASSVDPPGAKNTEAFF
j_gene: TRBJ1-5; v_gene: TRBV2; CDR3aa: CASRLGGSQPQHF
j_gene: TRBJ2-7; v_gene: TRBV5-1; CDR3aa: CASSLASGGAGEQYF
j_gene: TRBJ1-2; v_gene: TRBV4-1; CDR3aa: CASSQEFRTSQTGGYTF
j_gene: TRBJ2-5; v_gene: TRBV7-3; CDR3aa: CASSLQAVDKTQYF
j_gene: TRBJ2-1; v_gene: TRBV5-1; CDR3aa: CASSSGLAGGSGSYNEQFF
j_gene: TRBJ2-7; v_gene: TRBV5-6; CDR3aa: CASREVAGGSYEQYF
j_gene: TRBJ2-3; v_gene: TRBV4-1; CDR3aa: CASSQAPRLAGMRTDTQYF
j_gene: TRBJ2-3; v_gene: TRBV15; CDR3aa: CATSSLGRGGTDTQYF
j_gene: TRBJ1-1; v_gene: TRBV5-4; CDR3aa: CASSPTGMAEAFF
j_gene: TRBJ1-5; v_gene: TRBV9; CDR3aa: CASSVAGNWPQHF
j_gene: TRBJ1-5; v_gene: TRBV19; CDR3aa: CASSMPQFNQPQHF
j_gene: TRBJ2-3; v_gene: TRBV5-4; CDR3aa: CASSLVWQSGGGTDTQYF
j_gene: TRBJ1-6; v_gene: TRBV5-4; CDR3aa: CASSPRQGDNSPLHF
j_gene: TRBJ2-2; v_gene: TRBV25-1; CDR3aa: CASSDTRRGAISGELFF
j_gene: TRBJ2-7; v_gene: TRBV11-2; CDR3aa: CASSLDGRGLYEQYF
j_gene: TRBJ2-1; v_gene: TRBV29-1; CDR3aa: CSVTHRDEQFF
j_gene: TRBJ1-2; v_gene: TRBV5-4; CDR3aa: CASSLGSFDGGDTF
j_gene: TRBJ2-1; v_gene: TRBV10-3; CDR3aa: CAIATLLAGGRNEQFF
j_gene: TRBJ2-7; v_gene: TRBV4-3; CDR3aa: CASSQDLRQVGSYEQYF
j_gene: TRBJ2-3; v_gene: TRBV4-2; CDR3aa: CASSQAGGSTDTQYF
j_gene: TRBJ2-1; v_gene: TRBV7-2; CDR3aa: CASSPGLAAYNEQFF
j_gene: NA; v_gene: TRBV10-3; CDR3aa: CAISGLAGGHEQYF
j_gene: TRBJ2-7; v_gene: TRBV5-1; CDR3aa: CASSLDLLAGSYEQYF
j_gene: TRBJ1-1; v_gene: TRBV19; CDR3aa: CASSIGQGMDTEAFF
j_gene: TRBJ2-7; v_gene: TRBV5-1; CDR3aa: CASSNPSGPRVEQYF
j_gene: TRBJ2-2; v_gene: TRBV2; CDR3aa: CASSPLQNTGELFF
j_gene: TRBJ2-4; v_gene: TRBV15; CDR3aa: CATSRKRYESGLDKNIQYF
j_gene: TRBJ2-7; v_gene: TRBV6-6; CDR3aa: CASSPTGPYGEQYF
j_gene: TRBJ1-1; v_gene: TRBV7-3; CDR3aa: CASSYGAGSTEAFF
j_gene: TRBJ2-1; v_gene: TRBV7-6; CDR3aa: CASSHSGGTYNEQFF
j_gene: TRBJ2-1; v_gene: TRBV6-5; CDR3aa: CASNTGYNEQFF
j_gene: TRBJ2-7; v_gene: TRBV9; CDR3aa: CASSVGAGISYEQYF
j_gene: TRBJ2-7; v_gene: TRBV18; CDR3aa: CASSQRELPYEQYF
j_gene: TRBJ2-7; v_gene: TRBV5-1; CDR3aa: CASSRDRGSYEQYF
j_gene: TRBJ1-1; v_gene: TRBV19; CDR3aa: CASSTPGEFTEAFF
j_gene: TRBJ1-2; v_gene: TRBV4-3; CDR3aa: CASSQWGTGNYGYTF
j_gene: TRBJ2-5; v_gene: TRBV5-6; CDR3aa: CASSLISGGSTQETQYF
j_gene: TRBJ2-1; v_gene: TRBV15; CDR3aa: CAITSSGGPLNEQFF
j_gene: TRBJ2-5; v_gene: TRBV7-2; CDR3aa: CASSDGGRARETQYF
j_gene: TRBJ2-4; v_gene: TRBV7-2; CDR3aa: CASSTLRISGGAGKNIQYF
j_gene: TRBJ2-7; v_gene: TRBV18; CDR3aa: CASANRGLGPYEQYF
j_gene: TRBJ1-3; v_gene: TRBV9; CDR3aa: CASSPPGTGRGNTIYF
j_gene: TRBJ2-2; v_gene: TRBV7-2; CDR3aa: CASSQMGLAGGGELFF
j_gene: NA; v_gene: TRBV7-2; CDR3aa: CASSPRTGDLDEQYF
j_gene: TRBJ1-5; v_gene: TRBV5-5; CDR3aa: CASSFGLDREAQHF
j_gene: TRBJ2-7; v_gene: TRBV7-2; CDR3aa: CASSPWDSPYEQYF